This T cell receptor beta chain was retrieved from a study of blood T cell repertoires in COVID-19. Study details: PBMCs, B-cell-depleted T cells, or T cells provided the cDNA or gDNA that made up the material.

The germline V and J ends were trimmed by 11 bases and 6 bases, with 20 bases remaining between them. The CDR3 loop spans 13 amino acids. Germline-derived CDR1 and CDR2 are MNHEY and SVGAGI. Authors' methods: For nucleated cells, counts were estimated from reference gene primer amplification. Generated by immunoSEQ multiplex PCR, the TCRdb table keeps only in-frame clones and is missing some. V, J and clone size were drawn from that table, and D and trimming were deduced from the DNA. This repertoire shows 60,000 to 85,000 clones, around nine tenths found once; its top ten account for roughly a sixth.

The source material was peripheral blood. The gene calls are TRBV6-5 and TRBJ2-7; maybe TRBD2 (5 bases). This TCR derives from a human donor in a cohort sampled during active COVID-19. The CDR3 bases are TGTGCCGGTGGCCCCGGATTGGGGAGCGAGCAGTACTTC. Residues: CAGGPGLGSEQYF.